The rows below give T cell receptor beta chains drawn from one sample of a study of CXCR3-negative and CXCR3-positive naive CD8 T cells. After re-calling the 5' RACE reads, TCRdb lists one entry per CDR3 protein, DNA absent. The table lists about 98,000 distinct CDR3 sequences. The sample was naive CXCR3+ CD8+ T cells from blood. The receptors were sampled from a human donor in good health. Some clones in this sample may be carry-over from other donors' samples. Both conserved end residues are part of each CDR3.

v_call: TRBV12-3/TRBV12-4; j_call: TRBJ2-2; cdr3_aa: CASRTRGNTGELFF
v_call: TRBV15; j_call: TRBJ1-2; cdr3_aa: CATSRDASSLNYGYTF
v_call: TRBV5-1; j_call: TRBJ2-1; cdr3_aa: CASSLEAPPTMRIDNEQFF
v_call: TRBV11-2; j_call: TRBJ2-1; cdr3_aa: CASSLDSYLRDRDNEQFF
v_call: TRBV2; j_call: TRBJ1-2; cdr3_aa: CASSEGDRGASYGYTF
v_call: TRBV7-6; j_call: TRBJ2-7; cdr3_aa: CASSWQGQPLLGEQYF
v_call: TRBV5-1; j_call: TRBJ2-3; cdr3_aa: CASSEGQGRASTDTQYF
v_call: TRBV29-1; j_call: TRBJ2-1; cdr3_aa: CSVEDRGQVQFF
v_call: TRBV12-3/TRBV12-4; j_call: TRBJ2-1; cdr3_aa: CASSLDIEQFF
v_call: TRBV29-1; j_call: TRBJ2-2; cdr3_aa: CSVWFRSGGGVGELFF
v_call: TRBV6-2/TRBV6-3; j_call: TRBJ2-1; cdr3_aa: CASSSYPGLAGELDNEQFF
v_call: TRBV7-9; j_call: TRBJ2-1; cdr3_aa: CASSLQRAGDNEQFF
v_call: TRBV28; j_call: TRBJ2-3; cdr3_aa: CASSFLSGSWDTQYF
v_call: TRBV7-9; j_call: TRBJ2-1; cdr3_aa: CASSLRTKADEQFF
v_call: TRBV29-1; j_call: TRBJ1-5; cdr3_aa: CSAEGPGNQPQHF
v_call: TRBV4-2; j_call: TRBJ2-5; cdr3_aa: CASSTTVRTSGPQETQYF
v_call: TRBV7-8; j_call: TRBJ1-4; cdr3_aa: CASSPHPGQGASNEKLFF
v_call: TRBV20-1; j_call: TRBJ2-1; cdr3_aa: CSARDVSGPASGNEQFF
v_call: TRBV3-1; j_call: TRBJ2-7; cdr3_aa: CASSREDHEQYF
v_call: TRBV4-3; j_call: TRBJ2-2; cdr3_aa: CASSRAVNTGELFF
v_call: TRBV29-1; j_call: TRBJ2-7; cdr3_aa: CSVEAGQGYEQYF
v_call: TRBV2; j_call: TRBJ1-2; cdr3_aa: CASSEGHTGIDYGYTF
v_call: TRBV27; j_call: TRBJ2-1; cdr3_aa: CASSSTSFSTYNEQFF
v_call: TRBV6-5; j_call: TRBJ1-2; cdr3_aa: CASRPGGENYGYTF
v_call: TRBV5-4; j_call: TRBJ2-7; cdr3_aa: CASSLAPGQGDYEQYF
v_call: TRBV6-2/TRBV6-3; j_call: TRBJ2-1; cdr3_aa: CASNLAGNSYNEQFF
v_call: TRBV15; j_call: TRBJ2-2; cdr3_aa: CATTLFTGELFF